These T cell receptor beta chains were read from a single sample in a study of immune cell composition in non-small cell lung cancer. TCRdb's copy holds only in-frame clones and misses some; the assay was immunoSEQ multiplex PCR. Among 700 or so clones listed, roughly 73% were seen once. Sequenced: lung tumor tissue. These receptors were taken from a human donor with non-small cell lung cancer. The CDR3 runs from the conserved cysteine through the conserved F or W. Fields, in order: J gene, V gene, clone size, D gene, CDR3 protein, CDR3 DNA. D genes are given only for firm matches. Size is omitted from some rows. Given values are once, few, many or a class for expanded clones.

j_gene: TRBJ2-3
v_gene: TRBV2
abundance: -
d_gene: -
CDR3aa: CASSRDTRTDTQYF
CDR3nt: TGTGCCAGCAGCAGGGACACCCGCACAGATACGCAGTATTTT

j_gene: TRBJ1-4
v_gene: TRBV29-1
abundance: -
d_gene: -
CDR3aa: CSVGEARFAKLFF
CDR3nt: TGCAGCGTTGGTGAGGCTCGATTTGCAAAACTGTTTTTT

j_gene: TRBJ1-1
v_gene: TRBV29-1
abundance: -
d_gene: -
CDR3aa: CSVLIYRETEAFF
CDR3nt: TGCAGCGTTCTGATTTACAGGGAAACTGAAGCTTTCTTT

j_gene: TRBJ2-3
v_gene: TRBV29-1
abundance: -
d_gene: -
CDR3aa: CSVERGLRDTGTDTQYF
CDR3nt: TGCAGCGTGGAACGGGGTCTGAGGGACACCGGCACAGATACGCAGTATTTT

j_gene: TRBJ1-6
v_gene: TRBV5-4
abundance: -
d_gene: -
CDR3aa: CASSQTGSSYNSPLHF
CDR3nt: TGTGCCAGCAGTCAGACAGGAAGCTCCTATAATTCACCCCTCCACTTT

j_gene: TRBJ1-5
v_gene: TRBV2
abundance: -
d_gene: -
CDR3aa: CASSVYTDQPQHF
CDR3nt: TGTGCCAGCAGTGTGTATACAGATCAGCCCCAGCATTTT

j_gene: TRBJ2-1
v_gene: TRBV4-3
abundance: -
d_gene: TRBD1
CDR3aa: CASTQDRGLGNEQFF
CDR3nt: TGCGCCAGCACCCAAGACAGGGGATTGGGAAATGAGCAGTTCTTC

j_gene: TRBJ1-4
v_gene: TRBV6-1
abundance: -
d_gene: -
CDR3aa: CASSRQATNEKLFF
CDR3nt: TGTGCCAGCAGTAGACAGGCAACTAATGAAAAACTGTTTTTT

j_gene: TRBJ1-1
v_gene: TRBV11-3
abundance: -
d_gene: TRBD1
CDR3aa: CASSHQGARGNTEAFF
CDR3nt: TGTGCCAGCAGCCATCAGGGGGCAAGGGGGAACACTGAAGCTTTCTTT

j_gene: TRBJ2-3
v_gene: TRBV7-2
abundance: -
d_gene: -
CDR3aa: CASSLAGATDTQYF
CDR3nt: TGTGCCAGCAGCTTAGCGGGGGCAACAGATACGCAGTATTTT

j_gene: TRBJ2-1
v_gene: TRBV5-4
abundance: -
d_gene: TRBD1
CDR3aa: CANSLRGQGNEQFF
CDR3nt: TGTGCCAACTCACTGAGGGGGCAGGGGAATGAGCAGTTCTTC

j_gene: TRBJ2-7
v_gene: TRBV29-1
abundance: -
d_gene: -
CDR3aa: CSVEKDRAYEQYF
CDR3nt: TGCAGCGTTGAAAAGGACAGAGCATACGAGCAGTACTTC

j_gene: TRBJ1-2
v_gene: TRBV15
abundance: -
d_gene: -
CDR3aa: CATSRDLVAGRDYGYTF
CDR3nt: TGTGCCACCAGCAGAGATCTTGTTGCGGGTCGGGACTATGGCTACACCTTC

j_gene: TRBJ2-7
v_gene: TRBV6-6
abundance: few
d_gene: -
CDR3aa: CASSYSYNYEQYF
CDR3nt: TGTGCCAGCAGTTACTCATACAACTACGAGCAGTACTTC

j_gene: TRBJ2-2
v_gene: TRBV5-4
abundance: -
d_gene: TRBD2
CDR3aa: CASSSLAGVDTGELFF
CDR3nt: TGTGCCAGCAGCTCGCTAGCGGGGGTTGACACCGGGGAGCTGTTTTTT

j_gene: TRBJ1-1
v_gene: TRBV7-8
abundance: -
d_gene: TRBD1
CDR3aa: CASSLDNTTGRPEAFF
CDR3nt: TGTGCCAGCAGCTTAGATAACACGACAGGGAGACCTGAAGCTTTCTTT

j_gene: TRBJ1-1
v_gene: TRBV5-1
abundance: -
d_gene: TRBD1
CDR3aa: CASSLEGAVTEAFF
CDR3nt: TGCGCCAGCAGCTTGGAGGGGGCTGTCACTGAAGCTTTCTTT

j_gene: TRBJ2-5
v_gene: TRBV4-1
abundance: large
d_gene: TRBD2
CDR3aa: CASSQDPDSGRGTQYF
CDR3nt: TGCGCCAGCAGCCAAGATCCCGATAGCGGGAGAGGGACCCAGTACTTC

j_gene: TRBJ2-6
v_gene: TRBV5-4
abundance: -
d_gene: -
CDR3aa: CASSFHRGGAGANVLTF
CDR3nt: TGTGCCAGCAGCTTTCACAGGGGGGGAGCTGGGGCCAACGTCCTGACTTTC

j_gene: TRBJ2-3
v_gene: TRBV7-2
abundance: -
d_gene: -
CDR3aa: CASSPHGDTQYF
CDR3nt: TGTGCCAGCAGCCCCCACGGGGATACGCAGTATTTT

j_gene: TRBJ2-7
v_gene: TRBV11-2
abundance: -
d_gene: -
CDR3aa: CASSIANSGYEQYF
CDR3nt: TGTGCCAGCAGCATCGCTAATTCCGGGTACGAGCAGTACTTC

j_gene: TRBJ1-2
v_gene: TRBV6-5
abundance: few
d_gene: -
CDR3aa: CASSSGRGRFGYTF
CDR3nt: TGTGCCAGCAGTTCCGGCAGGGGAAGGTTCGGCTACACCTTC